Each of the 3 T cell receptor beta chains below was sequenced from the same sample in a study of control samples from healthy donors and cancer patients. Sequencing was performed with immunoSEQ multiplex PCR; in TCRdb, only in-frame clones are kept and a portion is missing. Of roughly 50,000 clones listed, approximately 92% are singletons. Sequenced material: PBMCs. The source is a man aged 25-45 years with colorectal cancer.

The table lists this clone with a count of one. J is TRBJ1-1 and V is TRBV30; D gene unclear. This CDR3 is 13 amino acids long. Looked up from germline, CDR1 is GTSNPN and CDR2 is SVGIG (reference sequence). Trimming shortened V by 2 bases and J by 6 bases, and 13 bases separated the two germline ends. CDR3: CAWSTLTDAEAFF. The CDR3 DNA follows: TGTGCCTGGAGTACATTAACTGACGCTGAAGCTTTCTTT. The variable domain in full, completed from reference TRBV30 and TRBJ1-1, reads SQTIHQWPATLVQPVGSPLSLECTVEGTSNPNLYWYRQAAGRGLQLLFYSVGIGQISSEVPQNLSASRPQDRQFILSSKKLLLSDSGFYLCAWSTLTDAEAFFGQGTRLTVV.

V gene TRBV27 combines with J gene TRBJ1-2; 11 bases fit TRBD1. Germline assignment: CDR1 MNHEY and CDR2 SMNVEV (reference sequence). J was trimmed by 3 bases and V by 2 bases; bases with no gene match: 8. This CDR3 contains 17 residues. The CDR3 spells CASSLGQGAGRHYGYTF. CDR3 sequence (DNA): TGTGCCAGCAGTTTAGGACAGGGGGCGGGTAGACACTATGGCTACACCTTC.

V is TRBV15 and J is TRBJ1-6; 9 nucleotides agree with TRBD1. This CDR3 contains 13 residues. The germline V gene has CDR1 LNHNV and CDR2 YYDKDF (reference sequence). Unmatched junction bases numbered 4, after V lost 8 bases and J lost 8 bases. CDR3 residues: CATRRQGDSPLHF. The CDR3 nucleotides are TGTGCCACCCGACGACAGGGGGATTCACCCCTCCACTTT.